This T cell receptor (beta chain) stems from a study of cytomegalovirus exposure and HLA in healthy donors. Points from the study as a whole: Several of the most significant clusters appeared, in a later analysis, to be linked to common viral pathogens.

Trimming stripped 0 bases from V and 6 bases from J, with 14 bases between. Per germline, CDR1 GTSNPN and CDR2 SVGIG (reference sequence). The CDR3 runs to 14 residues. The primer mix had 60 Vbeta and 13 Jbeta primers. The protocol was immunoSEQ multiplex PCR, while the TCRdb copy is restricted to in-frame clones and leaves out a portion. The sample records 150,000 to 200,000 clones, around four fifths being singletons. Remarks on this clone: The antigen remains unidentified.

Sequenced: PBMCs. The receptor was isolated from a man aged 18 to 30 in good health and CMV-seropositive. This chain joins TRBV30 and TRBJ1-2; weak D call: TRBD1 (6 bases). As DNA, the CDR3 is TGTGCCTGGAGTGTACAGGGAACGCCGGATGGCTACACCTTC. This translates into CAWSVQGTPDGYTF.